This T cell receptor (beta chain) was retrieved from a study of blood T cell repertoires in COVID-19. Overall study: Samples came from the United States, Italy and Spain, spanning acute and convalescent COVID-19.

The ends were cut back, 7 bases at V and 3 bases at J, with 17 bases in the middle. The CDR3 covers 15 residues. Germline V lookup: CDR1 MNHEY, CDR2 SVGEGT. Libraries were prepared by immunoSEQ multiplex PCR; TCRdb keeps only in-frame clonotypes and omits some of them. The sample has about 44,000 clones, roughly 87% seen once. The chain uses TRBV6-2 or TRBV6-3 and TRBJ2-3, with no clear D. The receptor was derived from a man aged 65 to 85 with active COVID-19. Sequenced: peripheral blood. The DNA for the CDR3 is TGTGCCAGCACCCCGCGAAACCGCCGGACAGATACGCAGTATTTT. Protein sequence: CASTPRNRRTDTQYF.